Below, one T cell receptor (beta chain) is given with its context. As yet, its antigen is unknown. The sample comes from a study of shared clonotypes between healthy human individuals. Study-wide results and caveats: Generally, naive subsets came out with larger estimated richness than memory subsets.

The donors were all Caucasian adults (living in Nashville, Tennessee). Division of CD4+ cells produced a CD45RA+ naive subset and a CD45RA-negative memory subset. Sorted subsets were amplified in replicate PCRs using 200 to 250 ng DNA, roughly 30,000 T cell genomes. Generated by immunoSEQ multiplex PCR, the TCRdb table keeps only in-frame clones and is missing some. The sample yields roughly 2,500,000 clones, roughly 93% seen once. Germline V gives CDR1 SNHLY, CDR2 FYNNEI. V lost 7 bases to trimming and J lost 0 bases; unmatched junction nucleotides: 5. The CDR3 totals 14 residues. This receptor was identified in a man between 18 and 29 years old in good health. Some clones in this sample may be carry-over from other donors' samples. The chain combines TRBV2 with TRBJ2-7; 8 positions match TRBD1. The sequenced material came from naive CD4+ T cells from PBMCs. Subset given: CD45RA+ positively selected. Here the CDR3 reads CASIRDRSSYEQYF. The DNA for the CDR3 is TGTGCCAGCATTCGGGACAGGAGCTCCTACGAGCAGTACTTC.